Below, 6 T cell receptor beta chains from the same sample are listed, as sequenced in a study of cytomegalovirus exposure and HLA in healthy donors. PCR employed 60 Vbeta and 13 Jbeta primers. Here immunoSEQ multiplex PCR was the method, and the copy in TCRdb shows in-frame clones only, minus some. The sample comprises some 120,000 clones, under 85% of which are singletons, and under 3.5% rests with the top ten. Material for sequencing was PBMCs. The source is a man in his thirties or forties in good health and CMV-seronegative.

The chain recombines TRBV11-2 with TRBJ2-1; 9 bases fit TRBD2. The CDR3 runs to 14 residues. CDR1 and CDR2 (germline): SGHAT, FQNNGV. The V gene end was trimmed by 11 bases and the J gene end by 12 bases; junction bases not matched to a gene: 17. Written as DNA, the CDR3 is TGTGCCTTGGGGGGTTTTGGCGGGGGGGCCCCGCAGTTCTTC. Encoded protein: CALGGFGGGAPQFF.

This clone was seen a handful of times. The chain couples TRBV6-1 to TRBJ1-1; maybe TRBD1 (5 bases). The CDR3 has 14 residues. From germline, CDR1 is MNHNS and CDR2 SASEGT. V dropped 6 bases and J dropped 5 bases, with 16 bases sitting between them. The CDR3 DNA is TGTGCCAGCAGCCGGACATTTGAGTGGACTGAAGCTTTCTTT. As protein: CASSRTFEWTEAFF.

This chain links TRBV5-1 with TRBJ1-4; D call uncertain. Between the trimmed V and J ends, which lost 4 bases and 5 bases, there was a span of 12 bases. The CDR3 is 14 residues long. Germline V gene data show CDR1 as SGHRS and CDR2 as YFSETQ. CDR3 loop: CASSRTLRNEKLFF. The CDR3 DNA reads TGCGCCAGCAGCCGGACTTTGAGGAATGAAAAACTGTTTTTT. Based on the CDR3 plus reference TRBV5-1 and TRBJ1-4, the full variable domain is KAGVTQTPRYLIKTRGQQVTLSCSPISGHRSVSWYQQTPGQGLQFLFEYFSETQRNKGNFPGRFSGRQFSNSRSEMNVSTLELGDSALYLCASSRTLRNEKLFFGSGTQLSVL.

The rearrangement links TRBV28 to TRBJ1-2; D possibly corresponds to TRBD1 (5 bases). Trimming left V 8 bases short and J 5 bases short, with 18 bases between. The CDR3 sequence is 14 residues long. Germline CDR1 and CDR2: MDHEN and SYDVKM. The CDR3 region is CASWTRGGSYGYTF. CDR3 sequence (DNA): TGTGCCAGCTGGACGCGGGGGGGGAGTTATGGCTACACCTTC.

V is TRBV27 and J is TRBJ2-5; the D is unclear. V lost 2 bases and J lost 1, with 8 bases in between. CDR1 is MNHEY and CDR2 is SMNVEV in the germline V gene (reference sequence). The CDR3 has 14 amino acids. CDR3 in amino acids: CASSLSWAQETQYF. CDR3 nucleotide sequence: TGTGCCAGCAGTTTAAGCTGGGCCCAAGAGACCCAGTACTTC.

The chain recombines TRBV7-2 with TRBJ2-1, with D possibly matching TRBD2 (5 bases). The germline V gene encodes CDR1 SGHTA and CDR2 FQGNSA. This CDR3 contains 11 residues. Trimming took off 5 bases at V and 10 bases at J, with 9 bases between the two ends. The CDR3 protein is CASSPSGEQFF. The CDR3 nucleotides are TGTGCCAGCAGCCCGAGCGGAGAGCAGTTCTTC. Complete variable domain (other parts from reference TRBV7-2 and TRBJ2-1): GAGVSQSPSNKVTEKGKDVELRCDPISGHTALYWYRQSLGQGLEFLIYFQGNSAPDKSGLPSDRFSAERTGGSVSTLTIQRTQQEDSAVYLCASSPSGEQFFGPGTRLTVL.